Below are 9 T cell receptor beta chains sequenced from a single sample in a study of blood T cell repertoires in COVID-19. Profiled with immunoSEQ multiplex PCR; TCRdb holds only in-frame clones, not every one. Among about 220,000 clones listed, 82% were seen once. Sequencing was done on a sample of peripheral blood. The receptors here all came from a woman between 65 and 79 years old with acute or convalescent COVID-19.

This clone was counted a few times. The chain is built from TRBV7-9 and TRBJ2-4; 9 nucleotides align to TRBD1. Germline V CDR1 and CDR2: SEHNR, FQNEAQ (reference sequence). V lost 2 bases and J lost 0; bases outside the gene matches: 5. CDR3 size: 17 residues. CDR3 residues: CASSLSMTGGAKNIQYF. The CDR3 DNA reads TGTGCCAGCAGCTTAAGTATGACAGGGGGAGCCAAAAACATTCAGTACTTC.

J is TRBJ1-1 and V is TRBV5-1; D not resolved. Per the germline V gene, CDR1 is SGHRS and CDR2 is YFSETQ. CDR3 length equals 15 residues. V was cut by 0 bases and J by 4 bases, with 13 bases left in between. DNA for the CDR3: TGCGCCAGCAGCTTGGCCGGAGGGATTGGCACTGAAGCTTTCTTT. It specifies CASSLAGGIGTEAFF. Supplemented by reference TRBV5-1 and TRBJ1-1, the full variable domain reads KAGVTQTPRYLIKTRGQQVTLSCSPISGHRSVSWYQQTPGQGLQFLFEYFSETQRNKGNFPGRFSGRQFSNSRSEMNVSTLELGDSALYLCASSLAGGIGTEAFFGQGTRLTVV.

The genes are TRBV4-2 and TRBJ2-1, with TRBD2 as a possible D gene (6 bases). This CDR3 region has 14 residues. Trimming removed 4 bases at V and 7 bases at J, with 14 bases between. Germline V lookup: CDR1 LGHNA, CDR2 YNFKEQ. The CDR3 region has the DNA TGTGCCAGCAGCCGACAAACGGGAGTGAATGAGCAGTTCTTC. It translates to CASSRQTGVNEQFF.

The V gene is TRBV25-1, the J gene TRBJ1-6; 7 nucleotides align to TRBD1. The CDR3 is 13 amino acids. Germline V lookup: CDR1 MGHDK, CDR2 SYGVNS. The ends lost 4 bases at V and 10 bases at J; junction bases unmatched: 4. The CDR3 DNA follows: TGTGCCAGCAGTGTGCAGGGGGGATCACCCCTCCACTTT. Protein: CASSVQGGSPLHF.

The chain has TRBV27 and TRBJ1-6, with TRBD1 as a possible D gene (6 bases). Trimming pared 2 bases from V and 5 bases from J, leaving 13 bases between. The CDR3 covers 16 residues. From germline, CDR1 is MNHEY and CDR2 SMNVEV (reference sequence). The DNA for the CDR3 is TGTGCCAGCAGTTTAATTGGACAGCAGCATAATTCACCCCTCCACTTT. Its protein product is CASSLIGQQHNSPLHF.

The chain joins TRBV5-8 to TRBJ2-2, with TRBD2 matching over 8 bases. This CDR3 is built from 14 residues. Germline loops: CDR1 SGHTS, CDR2 YDEGEE. The trim removed 5 bases at V and 5 bases at J, leaving 5 bases unmatched. The CDR3 loop reads CASSSGLETGELFF. CDR3 sequence (DNA): TGTGCCAGCAGTTCGGGACTAGAGACCGGGGAGCTGTTTTTT. Drawing the rest from reference TRBV5-8 and TRBJ2-2, the complete variable domain is EAGVTQSPTHLIKTRGQQATLRCSPISGHTSVYWYQQALGLGLQFLLWYDEGEERNRGNFPPRFSGRQFPNYSSELNVNALELEDSALYLCASSSGLETGELFFGEGSRLTVL.

This chain joins TRBV19 and TRBJ2-5; TRBD2 might be the D (5 bases). CDR1 and CDR2 (germline): LNHDA, SQIVND (reference sequence). This CDR3 comprises 10 residues. The V gene lost 5 bases and the J gene lost 11 bases, with 9 bases spanning the gap. CDR3 sequence: CASSGRHQYF. In nucleotides, the CDR3 is TGTGCCAGTAGTGGGAGACATCAGTACTTC.

The chain combines TRBV10-3 with TRBJ1-2; unclear D gene. Germline V gene lookup returns CDR1 ENHRY and CDR2 SYGVKD. V was clipped by 0 bases and J by 8 bases, with 16 bases between them. The CDR3 is 15 amino acids. CDR3 protein: CAISESVRVSWGYTF. In nucleotides, the CDR3 is TGTGCCATCAGTGAGTCGGTTCGGGTTAGTTGGGGCTACACCTTC.

This sequence joins TRBV28 and TRBJ1-1; no reliable D call. The CDR3 extends over 13 amino acids. Trimming removed 6 bases from V and 3 bases from J, with 11 bases in between. Germline lookup yields CDR1 MDHEN and CDR2 SYDVKM. The CDR3 DNA is TGTGCCAGCAGCTTACCTCGGGACACTGAAGCTTTCTTT. Translation gives CASSLPRDTEAFF.